The present TCR beta chain was sequenced within a study of CD8+ T cells in alopecia areata. Study-level information: Treatment ran 6 to 18 months, with 6 months of follow-up afterward.

The CDR3 consists of 15 residues. The germline V gene encodes CDR1 SGHDT and CDR2 YYEEEE. Trimming stripped 2 bases from V and 0 bases from J, with 10 bases between. Extracted from the samples, RNA was reverse transcribed into cDNA to serve as the sequencing template. The table came from immunoSEQ multiplex PCR; TCRdb's copy has only in-frame clones and leaves some out. This table has 160,000 or so clones, 40% to 60% appearing once. Those with alopecia areata gave lesional scalp punch biopsies and peripheral blood. It was from PBMCs that CD4+ and CD8+ T cells were sorted. This clonotype was obtained from a human donor with alopecia areata. The rearrangement joins TRBV5-6 to TRBJ2-3; TRBD1 might be the D (5 bases). The starting material was CD8+ T cells sorted from blood, obtained at week 0. This chain's CDR3 is CASSFDSPSTDTQYF. For the CDR3, the DNA is TGTGCCAGCAGCTTTGACAGTCCTAGCACAGATACGCAGTATTTT.